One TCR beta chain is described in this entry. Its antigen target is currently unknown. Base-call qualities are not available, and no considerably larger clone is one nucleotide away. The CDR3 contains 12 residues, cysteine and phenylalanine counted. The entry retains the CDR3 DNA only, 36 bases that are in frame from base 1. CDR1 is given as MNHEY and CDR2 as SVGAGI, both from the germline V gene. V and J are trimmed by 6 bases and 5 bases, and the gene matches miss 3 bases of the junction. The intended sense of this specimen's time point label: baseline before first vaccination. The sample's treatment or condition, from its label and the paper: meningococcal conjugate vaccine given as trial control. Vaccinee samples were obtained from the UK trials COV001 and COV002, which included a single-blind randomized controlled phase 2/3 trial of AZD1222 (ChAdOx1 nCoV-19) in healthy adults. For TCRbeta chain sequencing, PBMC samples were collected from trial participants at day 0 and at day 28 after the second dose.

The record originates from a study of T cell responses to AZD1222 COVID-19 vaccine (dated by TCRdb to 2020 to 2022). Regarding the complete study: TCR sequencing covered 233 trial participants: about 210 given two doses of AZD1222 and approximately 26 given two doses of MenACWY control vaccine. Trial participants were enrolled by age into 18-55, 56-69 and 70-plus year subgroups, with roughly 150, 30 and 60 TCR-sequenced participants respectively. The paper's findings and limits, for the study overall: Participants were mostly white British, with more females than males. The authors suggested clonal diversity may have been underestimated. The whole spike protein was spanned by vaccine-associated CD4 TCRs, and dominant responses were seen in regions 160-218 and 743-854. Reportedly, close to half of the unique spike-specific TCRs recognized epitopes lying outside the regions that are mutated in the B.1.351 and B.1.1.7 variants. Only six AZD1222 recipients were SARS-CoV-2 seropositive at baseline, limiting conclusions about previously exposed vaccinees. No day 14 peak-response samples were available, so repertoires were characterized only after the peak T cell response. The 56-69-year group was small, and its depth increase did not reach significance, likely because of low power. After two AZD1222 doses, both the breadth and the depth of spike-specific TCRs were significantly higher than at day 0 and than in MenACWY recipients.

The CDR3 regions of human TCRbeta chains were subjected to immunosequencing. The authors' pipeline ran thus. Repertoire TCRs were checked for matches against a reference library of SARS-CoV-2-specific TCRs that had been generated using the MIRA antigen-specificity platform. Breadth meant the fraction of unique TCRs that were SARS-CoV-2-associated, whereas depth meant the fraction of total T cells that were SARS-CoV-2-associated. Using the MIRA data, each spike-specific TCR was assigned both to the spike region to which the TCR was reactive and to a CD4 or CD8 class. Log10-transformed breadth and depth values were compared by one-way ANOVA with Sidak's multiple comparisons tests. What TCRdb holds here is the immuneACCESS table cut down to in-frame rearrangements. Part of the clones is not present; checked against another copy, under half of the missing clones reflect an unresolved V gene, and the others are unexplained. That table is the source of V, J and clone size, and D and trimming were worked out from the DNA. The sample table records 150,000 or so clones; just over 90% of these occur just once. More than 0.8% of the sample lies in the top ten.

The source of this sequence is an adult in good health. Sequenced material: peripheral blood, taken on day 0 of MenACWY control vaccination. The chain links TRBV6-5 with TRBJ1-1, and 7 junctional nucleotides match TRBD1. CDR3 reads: CASRKQGTEAFF. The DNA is TGTGCCAGCAGGAAACAGGGGACTGAAGCTTTCTTT.